A single sample gave rise to the 20 T cell receptor beta chains below, sequenced in a study of yellow fever vaccine responses in identical twins. TCRdb reanalysed the RT-PCR reads using MiXCR and keeps one entry per CDR3 protein. The sample has some 5,900 distinct CDR3 sequences, 65% to 80% seen once. The sequenced sample was T cells from blood (PBMCs), unsorted or a sorted subset (not recorded which), obtained before or after yellow fever vaccination (not recorded which). These receptors all come from a woman under 30 who received the yellow fever vaccine.

The chain uses TRBV21-1 and TRBJ2-3; TRBD1, the table's D call, was not compared with the DNA. TRBV21-1 is a recognized pseudogene. The CDR3 totals 14 residues. The CDR3 coding sequence is TGTGCCAGCAGCATCCGACCCGTCCCGGATACGCAGTATTTT. Translating gives CASSIRPVPDTQYF.

This clonotype appeared a few times. The chain is built from TRBV4-1 and TRBJ1-1; 8 bases map to TRBD1. The CDR3 sequence is 13 residues long. The germline V gene encodes CDR1 MGHRA and CDR2 YSYEKL. J was trimmed by 4 bases and V by 5 bases; bases with no gene match: 3. Here the CDR3 reads CASSYDRGTEAFF. CDR3 sequence (DNA): TGCGCCAGCAGCTACGACAGGGGCACTGAAGCTTTCTTT.

The chain couples TRBV12-3 or TRBV12-4 to TRBJ1-5; no definite D call. The CDR3 loop spans 12 amino acids. Trimming took off 7 bases at V and 2 bases at J, with 6 bases between the two ends. The CDR3 DNA follows: TGTGCCAGCACGTTTGGCAATCAGCCCCAGCATTTT. Protein sequence: CASTFGNQPQHF.

The V and J genes are TRBV6-1 and TRBJ2-7; no clear D gene. The germline V gene encodes CDR1 MNHNS and CDR2 SASEGT. V was trimmed by 2 bases and J by 4 bases, leaving 6 bases between them. This CDR3 spans 12 amino acids. CDR3 coding DNA: TGTGCCAGCAGTGAATACTGGTACGAGCAGTACGTC. Translated, it gives CASSEYWYEQYV.

V gene TRBV18 combines with J gene TRBJ2-7; D remains ambiguous. Germline V gives CDR1 KGHSH, CDR2 LQKENI. V was trimmed by 8 bases and J by 0 bases, leaving 11 bases between them. This CDR3 contains 13 residues. In DNA form, the CDR3 reads TGTGCCAGCCAACCTAAAAGCTCCTACGAGCAGTACTTC. Residues: CASQPKSSYEQYF.

The V and J genes are TRBV4-1 and TRBJ1-4; D ambiguous. This CDR3 has 16 amino acids. Germline V gives CDR1 MGHRA, CDR2 YSYEKL. Trimming shortened V by 2 bases and J by 8 bases, and 18 bases separated the two germline ends. The CDR3 loop reads CASSQPTREDREKLFF. The CDR3 region has the DNA TGCGCCAGCAGCCAACCCACCCGGGAGGACCGGGAAAAACTGTTTTTT.

This chain uses TRBV11-3 with TRBJ1-5, with a tentative D call TRBD1 (5 bases). The germline V gene encodes CDR1 SGHNT and CDR2 YENEEA. V lost 5 bases, J lost 6 bases, and 14 bases lay in between. This CDR3 comprises 14 residues. CDR3 residues: CASSPPGLAQPQHF. The CDR3 DNA is TGTGCCAGCAGCCCGCCGGGGCTTGCTCAGCCCCAGCATTTT.

This rearrangement joins TRBV6-1 to TRBJ1-1; D remains unclear. V was shortened by 5 bases and J by 1 base, with 11 bases between the two germline ends. Germline CDR1 MNHNS, CDR2 SASEGT. This CDR3 has 14 amino acids. CDR3 in amino acids: CASSPAVGNTEAFF. As DNA, the CDR3 is TGTGCCAGCAGTCCTGCAGTAGGGAACACTGAAGCTTTCTTT.

The chain joins TRBV29-1 to TRBJ2-1; D unresolved. The CDR3 sequence is 11 residues long. The V gene's germline CDR1 is SQVTM and CDR2 ANQGSEA. V was cut by 3 bases and J by 6 bases, with 6 bases left in between. Here the CDR3 reads CSVDRTNEQFF. The CDR3 coding sequence is TGCAGCGTTGATCGAACCAATGAGCAGTTCTTC.

The J gene is TRBJ1-5, the V gene TRBV6-5; no definite D call. Germline CDR1 reads MNHEY; CDR2 reads SVGAGI. This CDR3 comprises 15 residues. V lost 0 bases and J 1 base, leaving 7 bases between the germline ends. CDR3 region: CASSYSTLSNQPQHF. DNA for the CDR3: TGTGCCAGCAGTTACTCGACTCTCAGCAATCAGCCCCAGCATTTT.

The gene calls are TRBV12-3 or TRBV12-4 and TRBJ2-5; a weak D match, TRBD1 (7 bases). Trimming removed 6 bases from V and 5 bases from J, with 19 bases in between. The CDR3 sequence is 15 residues long. Here the CDR3 reads CASSYMGQGGETQYF. CDR3 sequence (DNA): TGTGCCAGCAGCTATATGGGCCAGGGGGGTGAGACCCAGTACTTC.

The gene calls are TRBV14 and TRBJ1-6; D ambiguous. Trimming left V 2 bases short and J 8 bases short, with 10 bases between. The germline V gene encodes CDR1 SGHDN and CDR2 FVKESK. The CDR3 totals 14 residues. The CDR3 sequence: CASSQTPYDSPLHF. The CDR3 coding sequence is TGTGCCAGCAGCCAAACACCGTATGATTCACCCCTCCACTTT.

The chain uses TRBV10-3 and TRBJ1-2; D is unclear. CDR1 and CDR2 from the germline V gene are ENHRY and SYGVKD. V gave up 6 bases and J gave up 2 bases, with 10 bases separating them. This CDR3 comprises 13 residues. In DNA form, the CDR3 reads TGTGCCATCAGGGACGGTAAGAACTATGGCTACACCTTC. Amino acids: CAIRDGKNYGYTF.

The sample holds one count of this clonotype. The chain combines TRBV9 with TRBJ2-5; 9 nucleotides agree with TRBD2. This CDR3 spans 15 amino acids. The trim removed 0 bases at V and 5 bases at J, leaving 5 bases unmatched. Germline V gene lookup returns CDR1 SGDLS and CDR2 YYNGEE. The CDR3 nucleotides read TGTGCCAGCAGCGTAGGGGCTAGCGGGATCGAGACCCAGTACTTC. Translated, it gives CASSVGASGIETQYF.

The chain recombines TRBV29-1 with TRBJ2-7, with D maybe TRBD1 (5 bases). The CDR3 runs to 16 residues. Germline V gene lookup returns CDR1 SQVTM and CDR2 ANQGSEA. Trimming stripped 2 bases from V and 0 bases from J, with 17 bases between. The CDR3 region is CSVEWARTPSSYEQYF. The CDR3 nucleotides read TGCAGCGTTGAATGGGCCAGGACACCGAGCTCCTACGAGCAGTACTTC.

This clonotype was seen only once. This chain connects TRBV2 to TRBJ2-7, with unresolved D. Trimming shortened V by 5 bases and J by 2 bases, and 10 bases separated the two germline ends. CDR3 length: 13 amino acids. The germline V gene encodes CDR1 SNHLY and CDR2 FYNNEI. This CDR3 is CASSWTQTYEQYV. DNA for the CDR3: TGTGCCAGCAGTTGGACCCAAACCTACGAGCAGTACGTC.

The V gene is TRBV5-5, the J gene TRBJ1-5; no reliable D call. The V gene's germline CDR1 is SGHKS and CDR2 YYEKEE (reference sequence). This CDR3 is 14 amino acids long. V lost 4 bases and J 0 bases, leaving 8 bases between the germline ends. CDR3 sequence (DNA): TGTGCCAGCAGCCGCGACCCTAGCAATCAGCCCCAGCATTTT. Protein sequence: CASSRDPSNQPQHF. Filled out from reference TRBV5-5 and TRBJ1-5, the complete variable domain reads DAGVTQSPTHLIKTRGQQVTLRCSPISGHKSVSWYQQVLGQGPQFIFQYYEKEERGRGNFPDRFSARQFPNYSSELNVNALLLGDSALYLCASSRDPSNQPQHFGDGTRLSIL.

The J gene is TRBJ2-1, the V gene TRBV9; 9 bases align to TRBD1. With V trimmed by 6 bases and J by 6 bases, 4 bases remained unmatched. CDR1 and CDR2 from the germline V gene are SGDLS and YYNGEE. The CDR3 loop spans 13 amino acids. The CDR3 is CASTADRGNEQFF. The CDR3, as DNA: TGTGCCAGCACCGCGGACAGGGGCAATGAGCAGTTCTTC.

The chain links TRBV7-3 to TRBJ2-3, with no clear D. The V gene's germline CDR1 is SGHTA and CDR2 FQGTGA. The V gene lost 4 bases and the J gene lost 6 bases, with 14 bases spanning the gap. The CDR3 contains 14 residues. CDR3 loop: CASSSKGPADTQYF. The CDR3 coding sequence is TGTGCCAGCAGCTCAAAGGGCCCCGCGGATACGCAGTATTTT.

The genes are TRBV7-6 and TRBJ2-1; no firm D call. The V gene lost 4 bases and the J gene lost 9 bases, with 19 bases spanning the gap. The CDR3 length is 15 residues. Germline CDR1 reads SGHVS; CDR2 reads FNYEAQ. The CDR3 coding sequence is TGTGCCAGCAGCTCGGCACGTCCTGCGGATGGTGAGCAGTTCTTC. Amino acids: CASSSARPADGEQFF. Full variable domain (outside the CDR3, taken from reference TRBV7-6 and TRBJ2-1): GAGVSQSPRYKVTKRGQDVALRCDPISGHVSLYWYRQALGQGPEFLTYFNYEAQQDKSGLPNDRFSAERPEGSISTLTIQRTEQRDSAMYRCASSSARPADGEQFFGPGTRLTVL.